A single sample gave rise to the 14 T cell receptor beta chains below, sequenced in a study of T cell responses to AZD1222 COVID-19 vaccine (dated by TCRdb to 2020 to 2022). The time point label, read with the paper, signifies: baseline before first vaccination. The meaning of the sample's treatment or condition label: meningococcal conjugate vaccine given as trial control. The library relied on the immunoSEQ multiplex PCR assay. TCRdb carries this immuneACCESS record with in-frame sequences only. Its versions omit some clonotypes, under half of them owing to an unresolved V gene in the studies checked, with the rest unexplained. In this sample the table shows 200,000 to 250,000 clones, 93% of which occur a single time. The leading ten clones occupy 0.9% to 1.1% of the sample. The source was peripheral blood, collected on day 0 of MenACWY control vaccination. The receptor set was obtained from an adult in good health.

The chain recombines TRBV19 with TRBJ2-5, with 7 bases identical to TRBD1. The CDR3 contains 12 residues. Germline CDR1 reads LNHDA; CDR2 reads SQIVND (reference sequence). J gave up 5 bases and V 5 bases, and 2 bases lay outside the gene matches. DNA of the CDR3: TGTGCCAGTAGTGACAGGGTTGAGACCCAGTACTTC. Its translation: CASSDRVETQYF.

The V call is TRBV7-6, the J call TRBJ2-7; 8 bases are shared with TRBD2. CDR1 and CDR2 from the germline V gene are SGHVS and FNYEAQ. Trimming took 2 bases from V and 7 from J; bases not matched to a gene: 13. The length of the CDR3 is 16 residues. The CDR3 nucleotides are TGTGCCAGCAGCTTAAGGTCGACGGGGGGGGTCCTGGAGCAGTACTTC. Encoded protein: CASSLRSTGGVLEQYF. Complete variable domain (other parts from reference TRBV7-6 and TRBJ2-7): GAGVSQSPRYKVTKRGQDVALRCDPISGHVSLYWYRQALGQGPEFLTYFNYEAQQDKSGLPNDRFSAERPEGSISTLTIQRTEQRDSAMYRCASSLRSTGGVLEQYFGPGTRLTVT.

The chain recombines TRBV11-3 with TRBJ2-7; D may be TRBD2 (6 bases). The CDR3 loop spans 14 amino acids. The germline V gene has CDR1 SGHNT and CDR2 YENEEA. V gave up 3 bases and J gave up 0 bases, with 9 bases separating them. CDR3 in DNA: TGTGCCAGCAGCTTGCACGGGAGCTCCTACGAGCAGTACTTC. This sequence encodes CASSLHGSSYEQYF.

The chain combines TRBV5-1 with TRBJ1-4; 9 bases fit TRBD1. V shed 4 bases, J shed 6 bases, and the junction held 7 bases outside the gene matches. The CDR3 has 15 amino acids. Germline V gives CDR1 SGHRS, CDR2 YFSETQ. The CDR3 nucleotides read TGCGCCAGCAGCATTGGGGACAGGGCCCATGAAAAACTGTTTTTT. Its protein is CASSIGDRAHEKLFF.

This chain joins TRBV28 and TRBJ1-3; D unclear. The CDR3 covers 14 residues. Germline V lookup: CDR1 MDHEN, CDR2 SYDVKM. Trimming pared 1 base from V and 3 bases from J, leaving 7 bases between. The CDR3 is CASSLLAFGNTIYF. The CDR3, as DNA: TGTGCCAGCAGTTTATTGGCGTTTGGAAACACCATATATTTT.

CDR3 coding DNA: TGCGCCAGCAGCTTGACTAGCGGGGGGGCAGATACGCAGTATTTT. Its protein product is CASSLTSGGADTQYF. The chain is built from TRBV5-1 and TRBJ2-3, with 13 bases lining up with TRBD2. The germline V gene encodes CDR1 SGHRS and CDR2 YFSETQ. CDR3 length equals 15 residues. V was clipped by 1 base and J by 4 bases; unmatched bases: 0.

This chain connects TRBV18 to TRBJ2-5, with TRBD1 as a possible D gene (6 bases). The V end was cut by 2 bases, the J end by 3 bases, with 10 bases between. This CDR3 is 14 amino acids long. Looked up from germline, CDR1 is KGHSH and CDR2 is LQKENI. The DNA for the CDR3 is TGTGCCAGCTCACCAGGGACACAAGAAGAGACCCAGTACTTC. Its protein product is CASSPGTQEETQYF.

The chain recombines TRBV3-1 (or the pseudogene TRBV3-2) with TRBJ1-4; D may be TRBD1 (5 bases). This CDR3 is built from 16 residues. V lost 4 bases to trimming and J lost 2 bases, with 14 bases between them. Germline V gives CDR1 LGHDT, CDR2 YNNKEL (reference sequence). Written as DNA, the CDR3 is TGTGCCAGCAGCCTATCCCAGGGCGATACTAATGAAAAACTGTTTTTT. Translation: CASSLSQGDTNEKLFF.

The rearrangement uses TRBV30 and TRBJ1-5; D is uncertain. Trimming removed 3 bases from V and 1 base from J, with 13 bases in between. The CDR3 sequence is 15 residues long. The germline V gene encodes CDR1 GTSNPN and CDR2 SVGIG (reference sequence). The CDR3 DNA is TGTGCCTGGAGCGCCCTCAGGCCCAGCAATCAGCCCCAGCATTTT. Translated, it gives CAWSALRPSNQPQHF.

This chain uses TRBV18 with TRBJ1-1; D is unclear. The V and J ends lost 3 bases and 7 bases respectively, with 9 bases between them. Germline V lookup: CDR1 KGHSH, CDR2 LQKENI. The CDR3 runs 12 residues. In DNA, the CDR3 is TGTGCCAGCTCACCCAAACTCCATGAAGCTTTCTTT. Protein sequence: CASSPKLHEAFF.

V usage is TRBV19 and J usage is TRBJ1-3; D ambiguous. V was shortened by 6 bases and J by 0 bases, with 9 bases between the two germline ends. Germline V CDR1 and CDR2: LNHDA, SQIVND (reference sequence). The CDR3 loop spans 14 amino acids. In DNA, the CDR3 is TGTGCCAGTAGGGATAGGAGCTCTGGAAACACCATATATTTT. Translation: CASRDRSSGNTIYF.

The chain couples TRBV2 to TRBJ2-7, with D maybe TRBD1 (6 bases). The CDR3 spans 14 residues. V dropped 6 bases and J dropped 2 bases, with 14 bases sitting between them. Germline CDR1 reads SNHLY; CDR2 reads FYNNEI. The CDR3 loop reads CASRGDRPPYEQYF. CDR3 nucleotides: TGTGCCAGCAGGGGCGACAGGCCCCCCTACGAGCAGTACTTC.

This chain joins TRBV28 and TRBJ2-3; the D gene is possibly TRBD2 (7 bases). This CDR3 region has 15 residues. CDR1 and CDR2 from the germline V gene are MDHEN and SYDVKM. Trimming shortened V by 4 bases and J by 0 bases, and 11 bases separated the two germline ends. CDR3 coding DNA: TGTGCCAGCAGTTCGGCGGGGGCTAGCACAGATACGCAGTATTTT. It translates to CASSSAGASTDTQYF.

The chain combines TRBV30 with TRBJ1-1; D is undetermined. The germline V gene encodes CDR1 GTSNPN and CDR2 SVGIG (reference sequence). The CDR3 sequence is 13 residues long. With 4 bases removed from V and 4 bases from J, the gap between germline ends came to 13 bases. The CDR3 nucleotides read TGTGCCTGGACCGGCGGGGTCGGCACTGAAGCTTTCTTT. The encoded protein is CAWTGGVGTEAFF.